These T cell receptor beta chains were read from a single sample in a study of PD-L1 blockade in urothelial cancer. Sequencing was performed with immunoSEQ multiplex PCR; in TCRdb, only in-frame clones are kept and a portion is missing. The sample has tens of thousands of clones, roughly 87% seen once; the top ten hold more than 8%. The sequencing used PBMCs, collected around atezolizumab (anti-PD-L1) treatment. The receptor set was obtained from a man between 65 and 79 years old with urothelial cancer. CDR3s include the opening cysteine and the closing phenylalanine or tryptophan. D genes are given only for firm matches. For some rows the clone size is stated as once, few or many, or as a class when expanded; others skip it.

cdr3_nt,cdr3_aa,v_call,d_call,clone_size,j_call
TGTGCCTGGAGTGCCGGGCAGGGGGCCGGAAACACCATATATTTT,CAWSAGQGAGNTIYF,TRBV30,TRBD1,NA,TRBJ1-3
TGTGCCAGCGGCTTAATCGGGAGGGCCCGGAATGAGCAGTTCTTC,CASGLIGRARNEQFF,TRBV28,TRBD2,NA,TRBJ2-1
TGTGCCAGCAGCGTGGGAGCCAGGACAGGAGGTGAAAAACTGTTTTTT,CASSVGARTGGEKLFF,TRBV9,TRBD1,once,TRBJ1-4
TGCGCCAGCAGCTTGGACAGCTCCTACAATGAGCAGTTCTTC,CASSLDSSYNEQFF,TRBV5-1,NA,NA,TRBJ2-1
TGTGCCAGCAGTACCGGGACTAGCGTGGAGACCCAGTACTTC,CASSTGTSVETQYF,TRBV6-1,TRBD2,NA,TRBJ2-5
TGTGCCATCAGTTCAGGGGGTCCCCTGTTCTTC,CAISSGGPLFF,TRBV10-3,TRBD1,few,TRBJ2-1
TGTGCCAGCAGCTTAGACAGGGGAACCGAGACCCAGTACTTC,CASSLDRGTETQYF,TRBV7-2,TRBD1,NA,TRBJ2-5
TGTGCCAGCAGTTTACGGCCGGGAAGCTCCTACAATGAGCAGTTCTTC,CASSLRPGSSYNEQFF,TRBV27,NA,few,TRBJ2-1
TGTGCCAGCAGTACAGGGGAACAGCCCCAGCATTTT,CASSTGEQPQHF,TRBV28,TRBD1,NA,TRBJ1-5
TGTGCCAGCAGCGGAGACAGCTTCGGGCAGCCCCAGCATTTT,CASSGDSFGQPQHF,TRBV11-2,NA,NA,TRBJ1-5
TGTGCTAGTGGTTTGGTACCCCGTAGTGGCTACACCTTC,CASGLVPRSGYTF,TRBV12-5,NA,NA,TRBJ1-2
TGTGCCAGCAGCGTAGCAGGGGGAGGATCTGGGGCCAACGTCCTGACTTTC,CASSVAGGGSGANVLTF,TRBV9,NA,NA,TRBJ2-6
TGTGCCAGCAGCCCCGGGGGGGGAGACAATCAGCCCCAGCATTTT,CASSPGGGDNQPQHF,TRBV4-2,NA,NA,TRBJ1-5
TGTGCCAGCAGCTCCGGACAGGGTACCTACAATGAGCAGTTCTTC,CASSSGQGTYNEQFF,TRBV11-3,TRBD1,NA,TRBJ2-1
TGTGCCAGCAACCTTTTGGGACAGGTAGACTATGGCTACACCTTC,CASNLLGQVDYGYTF,TRBV27,TRBD1,NA,TRBJ1-2
TGTGCCAGCAGCGCTAGCGGGAGGGGGAACACCGGGGAGCTGTTTTTT,CASSASGRGNTGELFF,TRBV9,TRBD2,NA,TRBJ2-2
TGCGCCAGCAGCTTGGCCGGGGGTGTCAGCTCCTACGAGCAGTACTTC,CASSLAGGVSSYEQYF,TRBV5-1,NA,NA,TRBJ2-7
TGTGCCAGCAGCTTGGGGACTGAAAACACCGGGGAGCTGTTTTTT,CASSLGTENTGELFF,TRBV7-2,NA,few,TRBJ2-2
TGTGCCACCAGCAGAGATGTTGCGGGGCGACAAGAGACCCAGTACTTC,CATSRDVAGRQETQYF,TRBV15,NA,NA,TRBJ2-5
TGTGCCAGCAGTTTACGTTTGGGGACAGGGGTAACAGATACGCAGTATTTT,CASSLRLGTGVTDTQYF,TRBV27,TRBD1,NA,TRBJ2-3
TGTGCCAGCAGCCGACAGGGGGCGAACTATGGCTACACCTTC,CASSRQGANYGYTF,TRBV28,TRBD1,NA,TRBJ1-2
TGCGCCAGCAGCCAAGAGGGTGCTAGCGGCTACACCTTC,CASSQEGASGYTF,TRBV4-1,NA,NA,TRBJ1-2
TGTGCCAGCAACGACCCCACTAGCGGGGGGACGGACGAGCAGTACTTC,CASNDPTSGGTDEQYF,TRBV5-4,TRBD2,once,TRBJ2-7
TGTGCCAGCAGCTTAGAAGGCGGGGGCAGAGGTGAAAAACTGTTTTTT,CASSLEGGGRGEKLFF,TRBV11-2,NA,NA,TRBJ1-4
TGTGCCAGCAGCTCGGGAGACGGGTCCTACGAGCAGTACTTC,CASSSGDGSYEQYF,TRBV11-2,NA,NA,TRBJ2-7
TGTGCCAGCAGCGCAAACCCGGACAGTTCCGAGCTGTTTTTT,CASSANPDSSELFF,TRBV9,NA,NA,TRBJ2-2
TGTGCCAGCAGCGTAGCGGGGGGGCTAACAGATACGCAGTATTTT,CASSVAGGLTDTQYF,TRBV9,TRBD2,NA,TRBJ2-3
TGTGCCAGCAGTGTACAGGGGGCCCTTAATTCACCCCTCCACTTT,CASSVQGALNSPLHF,TRBV6-1,TRBD1,few,TRBJ1-6
TGTGCCAGTAGTCCGACAGGGGGCGAAAGCACAGATACGCAGTATTTT,CASSPTGGESTDTQYF,TRBV19,TRBD1,NA,TRBJ2-3
TGTGCCAGCTCACCAGGTGGGGCACCCTACGAGCAGTACTTC,CASSPGGAPYEQYF,TRBV18,NA,NA,TRBJ2-7
TGTGCCAGTAGGGTTAATACGGACAGGGCGACCTATGGCTACACCTTC,CASRVNTDRATYGYTF,TRBV19,TRBD1,NA,TRBJ1-2
TGCGCCAGCAGCCAACGGGACAGCCGCACAGATACGCAGTATTTT,CASSQRDSRTDTQYF,TRBV4-1,TRBD1,few,TRBJ2-3
TGTGCCAGTGCGAGGTCCTACGAGCAGTACTTC,CASARSYEQYF,TRBV19,NA,NA,TRBJ2-7
TGTGCCAGCTCCCCACGGCACGGGGAGCTGTTTTTT,CASSPRHGELFF,TRBV18,NA,once,TRBJ2-2
TGCGCCAGCAGCCAACTCGGGGGGGGCAACTATGGCTACACCTTC,CASSQLGGGNYGYTF,TRBV4-1,NA,NA,TRBJ1-2
TGTGCCAGCAGCCCCTACCCCGGGAGTGGCTACACCTTC,CASSPYPGSGYTF,TRBV5-6,NA,NA,TRBJ1-2
TGTGCCAGTAGTACCACCATCCGGACAGGGGTACATAGCGATACGCAGTATTTT,CASSTTIRTGVHSDTQYF,TRBV19,TRBD1,NA,TRBJ2-3
TGTGCCAGCAGCCTGGGACTTTATGCGCAGTATTTT,CASSLGLYAQYF,TRBV6-1,NA,NA,TRBJ2-3
TGTGCCAGCAGCTTATTGGTAGGGTCGTCGACTAGCGGGTACAATGAGCAGTTCTTC,CASSLLVGSSTSGYNEQFF,TRBV11-2,TRBD2,NA,TRBJ2-1
TGTGCCAGCAGCTTGGGACAGTCGGTGTACGAGCAGTACTTC,CASSLGQSVYEQYF,TRBV5-4,NA,NA,TRBJ2-7
TGTGCCAGTAACACCCCCGGGGGGCCGAACTATGGCTACACCTTC,CASNTPGGPNYGYTF,TRBV19,NA,NA,TRBJ1-2
TGTGCCAGCATCCGGGGGGGTTGGACCACTGAAGCTTTCTTT,CASIRGGWTTEAFF,TRBV6-1,NA,NA,TRBJ1-1
TGTGCCAGCAGCTTAGGGGTTCGGGGGTCCGATACGCAGTATTTT,CASSLGVRGSDTQYF,TRBV11-3,NA,NA,TRBJ2-3
TGTGCCAGCAGCTCTATCGCAAAGGACAGGGGCTCTGGGGCCAACGTCCTGACTTTC,CASSSIAKDRGSGANVLTF,TRBV7-9,TRBD1,NA,TRBJ2-6
TGCGCCAGCAGCCAAGAGTTCGCGGGCTCCTACAATGAGCAGTTCTTC,CASSQEFAGSYNEQFF,TRBV4-1,NA,many,TRBJ2-1
TGTGCCAGCAGCCAAGGGGTGGCCGGGGAGCTGTTTTTT,CASSQGVAGELFF,TRBV11-3,NA,NA,TRBJ2-2